The clone carrying this T cell receptor (beta chain) was seen more than once but under ten times. The antigen is unknown. CDR1 is LGHDT, CDR2 YNNKEL, per germline (reference sequence). Trimming took 5 bases from V and 4 from J, leaving 12 bases between them. This CDR3 contains 14 residues. The data were produced by immunoSEQ multiplex PCR, yet TCRdb's version contains in-frame clones alone and is incomplete. The table shows 40,000 or so clones, with more than 65% occurring only once. Having been cultured for 9 to 11 days, the cells underwent CD4+ T cell isolation. The cohort was immunized with two doses of either the BNT162b2 or mRNA-1273 vaccine. This entry is derived from a study of vaccination effects on CD4 cells after COVID-19. The overall study: Antigen-specific CD4+ T cells were expanded with viral peptide pools in the ViraFEST assay before sequencing. General observations from the study: Healthy vaccine recipients' vaccine-induced clones were almost all SARS-CoV-2 mono-reactive.

The sequencing used CD4+ T cells from PBMCs cultured without peptide, collected after COVID-19 vaccination. J is TRBJ2-1 and V is TRBV3-1 (or the pseudogene TRBV3-2); possibly TRBD2 for D (5 bases). The receptor was isolated from a human donor who received a COVID-19 vaccine. Written as DNA, the CDR3 is TGTGCCAGCAGCTTTGCTAGCTCTTACAATGAGCAGTTCTTC. Translated: CASSFASSYNEQFF.